The rows below give T cell receptor beta chains drawn from one sample of a study of cytomegalovirus exposure and HLA in healthy donors. The repertoire was sequenced with immunoSEQ multiplex PCR; TCRdb's copy has only in-frame clones and lacks some. The table records some 130,000 clones, less than 85% of them present only once. Sequencing used PBMCs. The receptors derive from a woman aged 60 to 75 in good health and CMV-seropositive. Both conserved end residues are part of each CDR3. The D gene is left open where the match is weak. Where a row states a size, it is once, few, many or the class of an expanded clone; other rows omit it.

TRBV28	.	TRBJ1-1	.	TGTGCCAGCAGTTTATACTTGCCAACTGAAGCTTTCTTT	CASSLYLPTEAFF
TRBV6-1	.	TRBJ2-3	.	TGTGCCAGCAGTGAAGAGTCCCCAGGCCCAGATACGCAGTATTTT	CASSEESPGPDTQYF
TRBV28	.	TRBJ1-2	TRBD1	TGTGCCAGCAGTTCGGACAGGGGGTTTTTTGGCTACACCTTC	CASSSDRGFFGYTF
TRBV19	once	TRBJ2-1	.	TGTGCCAGTATTCGGGGAAATGAGCAGTTCTTC	CASIRGNEQFF
TRBV6-5	.	TRBJ1-2	.	TGTGCCAGCAGTTTCAGGGCCAACTATGGCTACACCTTC	CASSFRANYGYTF
TRBV18	few	TRBJ1-1	TRBD1	TGTGCCAGCTCACTAGGGACAGTTAACACTGAAGCTTTCTTT	CASSLGTVNTEAFF
TRBV5-1	.	TRBJ1-1	.	TGCGCCTCGGAAGGCGGCCTCCAACAAAACACTGAAGCTTTCTTT	CASEGGLQQNTEAFF
TRBV29-1	few	TRBJ1-2	.	TGCAGCGCCCGGGGGGGGGATGGCTACACCTTC	CSARGGDGYTF
TRBV6-5	.	TRBJ2-7	TRBD1	TGTGCCAGCAGTGACAGGGTTTCCTCCTACGAGCAGTACTTC	CASSDRVSSYEQYF
TRBV2	once	TRBJ1-1	TRBD1	TGTGCCAGCAATAAGGGACAGCTGAACACTGAAGCTTTCTTT	CASNKGQLNTEAFF
TRBV23-1	once	TRBJ2-3	TRBD1	TGCGCCAGCACCACAAGAGGGGGCCCTGAAGATACGCAGTATTTT	CASTTRGGPEDTQYF
TRBV6-1	.	TRBJ1-5	TRBD1	TGTGCCAGCAGATCAGGGGGCGGCAATCAGCCCCAGCATTTT	CASRSGGGNQPQHF
TRBV15	few	TRBJ1-4	TRBD1	TGTGCCACCAGCAGGGGGGGACAGAAAAATGAAAAACTGTTTTTT	CATSRGGQKNEKLFF
TRBV7-9	.	TRBJ1-1	.	TGTGCCAGCAGCTCGCGGACACCGAACACTGAAGCTTTCTTT	CASSSRTPNTEAFF
TRBV7-9	few	TRBJ2-6	TRBD1	TGTGCCAGCGGTCGGTTGGGACAGGCTAACTCTGGGGCCAACGTCCTGACTTTC	CASGRLGQANSGANVLTF
TRBV19	.	TRBJ2-1	.	TGTGCCAGTACAGAGGGTTCTTCCTACAATGAGCAGTTCTTC	CASTEGSSYNEQFF
TRBV30	.	TRBJ2-3	.	TGTGCCTGGAACTCGGGACTCAAGTCATCAGATACGCAGTATTTT	CAWNSGLKSSDTQYF
TRBV19	.	TRBJ1-4	.	TGTGCCAGTAGTGCGCAGGGGCGTATTCTCGATGAAAAACTGTTTTTT	CASSAQGRILDEKLFF
TRBV19	.	TRBJ2-7	TRBD2	TGTGCCAGTAGCCGCTTCCAGCGGGGAGAGCAGTACTTC	CASSRFQRGEQYF
TRBV7-3	.	TRBJ2-7	.	TGTGCCAGCAGCCTGGGGGGCGGGAGTCGGGAGCAGTACTTC	CASSLGGGSREQYF
TRBV13	.	TRBJ2-5	TRBD2	TGTGCCAGCAGGCGACTAGCGGAACAAGAGACCCAGTACTTC	CASRRLAEQETQYF
TRBV2	.	TRBJ2-3	TRBD1	TGTGCCAGCAAGTGGACAGGGGGGCCAGATACGCAGTATTTT	CASKWTGGPDTQYF
TRBV7-9	few	TRBJ1-1	TRBD1	TGTGCCAGCAGCCTAGACAGGGGGTCCGCTGAAGCTTTCTTT	CASSLDRGSAEAFF
TRBV13	.	TRBJ2-1	.	TGTGCCAGCACCGTGGGCGGGAATGAGCAGTTCTTC	CASTVGGNEQFF
TRBV5-1	.	TRBJ1-1	TRBD1	TGCGCCAGCAGCTTGGGACAGGGAGAGAACACTGAAGCTTTCTTT	CASSLGQGENTEAFF
TRBV19	.	TRBJ1-5	.	TGTGCCAGTAGTATGGGGGGAGGGACACTGGGGAATCAGCCCCAGCATTTT	CASSMGGGTLGNQPQHF
TRBV11-3	.	TRBJ2-7	TRBD2	TGTGCCAGCAGCTTAAAGCGACTAGCGGCCTACGAGCAGTACTTC	CASSLKRLAAYEQYF
TRBV5-1	.	TRBJ1-5	.	TGCGCCAGCAGCTTGAAAGGGGGTGGCAATCAGCCCCAGCATTTT	CASSLKGGGNQPQHF
TRBV19	.	TRBJ1-5	.	TGTGCCAGTACCTCGGGGAGGTCCAATCAGCCCCAGCATTTT	CASTSGRSNQPQHF
TRBV2	.	TRBJ1-4	.	TGTGCCAGCAGTGTTGGGGGGGGGAATGAAAAACTGTTTTTT	CASSVGGGNEKLFF
TRBV19	once	TRBJ2-7	TRBD2	TGTGCCAGTAGTCCCCAGGGACTAGCCGCAAGCGAGCAGTACTTC	CASSPQGLAASEQYF
TRBV30	.	TRBJ2-7	TRBD2	TGTGCCTGGACCAGGACTAGCGGCGGCTCCTACGGGCAGTACTTC	CAWTRTSGGSYGQYF
TRBV9	.	TRBJ2-2	.	TGTGCCAGCAGCGTAGAAACTGGGGAGCTGTTTTTT	CASSVETGELFF
TRBV6-1	.	TRBJ2-7	TRBD1	TGTGCCAGCACTCTTACAGGGACAGTCGGCGAGCAGTACTTC	CASTLTGTVGEQYF
TRBV9	few	TRBJ1-4	TRBD1	TGTGCCAGCAGCCCCAGGACAGGGCAGGAAAAACTGTTTTTT	CASSPRTGQEKLFF